These 32 T cell receptor beta chains share one sample of origin, sequenced in a study of T cell changes during pregnancy in multiple sclerosis. Clones were read by immunoSEQ multiplex PCR, and TCRdb kept only the in-frame ones, dropping some. The sample holds around 67,000 clones; under 90% are singletons and the top ten take 9.5%. The specimen was peripheral blood, collected after pregnancy. These receptors all come from a female donor in good health, enrolled as a control in a pregnancy study.

This clone was detected only once. The V and J genes are TRBV6-6 and TRBJ2-1; TRBD1 matches 10 bases. J was trimmed by 7 bases and V by 1 base; bases with no gene match: 7. The CDR3 is 16 residues long. Germline CDR1 is MNHNY and CDR2 is SVGAGI (reference sequence). CDR3 sequence reads: CASSYWRGQGSNEQFF. The CDR3 coding sequence is TGTGCCAGCAGTTACTGGAGGGGACAGGGGTCAAATGAGCAGTTCTTC.

This rearrangement joins TRBV5-1 to TRBJ2-6, with D tentatively TRBD1 (6 bases). Germline CDR1 is SGHRS and CDR2 is YFSETQ. V was clipped by 0 bases and J by 2 bases, with 12 bases between them. The CDR3 covers 17 residues. The CDR3 coding sequence is TGCGCCAGCAGCTTGGAACAGGGACGGACTGGGGCCAACGTCCTGACTTTC. Translated, it gives CASSLEQGRTGANVLTF.

This clone was detected ten times or more. The chain uses TRBV2 and TRBJ1-1; no clear D. There are 12 residues in the CDR3. Trimming pared 6 bases from V and 5 bases from J, leaving 10 bases between. Germline assignment: CDR1 SNHLY and CDR2 FYNNEI. CDR3 coding DNA: TGTGCCAGCAGCCGGGGTATGACTGAAGCTTTCTTT. This encodes CASSRGMTEAFF.

The rearrangement joins TRBV30 to TRBJ2-1; 8 bases agree with TRBD2. After removal of 0 bases from V and 7 bases from J, the junction contained 8 bases not matched to a gene. CDR1 is GTSNPN and CDR2 is SVGIG in the germline V gene (reference sequence). The CDR3 consists of 15 residues. This CDR3 reads CAWSVYGGAFNEQFF. The CDR3 DNA reads TGTGCCTGGAGTGTATACGGGGGGGCGTTTAATGAGCAGTTCTTC.

This clone came up a few times. The chain has TRBV7-2 and TRBJ2-7; 7 nucleotides match TRBD1. J was trimmed by 0 bases and V by 4 bases; bases with no gene match: 6. The CDR3 runs to 15 residues. The germline CDR1 and CDR2 sequences are SGHTA and FQGNSA. For the CDR3, the DNA is TGTGCCAGCAGCTCCACAGGGGCCCTCTCCTACGAGCAGTACTTC. Translated: CASSSTGALSYEQYF. The full variable domain, its missing parts supplied by reference TRBV7-2 and TRBJ2-7, is GAGVSQSPSNKVTEKGKDVELRCDPISGHTALYWYRQSLGQGLEFLIYFQGNSAPDKSGLPSDRFSAERTGGSVSTLTIQRTQQEDSAVYLCASSSTGALSYEQYFGPGTRLTVT.

This clone was recorded a few times. The chain carries TRBV1 and TRBJ1-1; the table's D call, TRBD1, has no DNA check behind it. TRBV1 is designated a pseudogene. The CDR3 has 15 residues. The CDR3 protein is CTSSQDGTGWTEAFF. The CDR3 DNA reads TGCACCAGCAGCCAAGATGGAACAGGTTGGACTGAAGCTTTCTTT.

This clone is a singleton in its sample. The chain recombines TRBV7-9 with TRBJ1-4; 8 bases match TRBD1. Losses at the gene ends were 2 bases for V and 3 bases for J; bases not matched to a gene: 5. Germline values: CDR1 SEHNR, CDR2 FQNEAQ (reference sequence). The CDR3 is 16 amino acids. For the CDR3, the DNA is TGTGCCAGCAGCTTATTCCCGGACAGGGCTAATGAAAAACTGTTTTTT. As protein: CASSLFPDRANEKLFF. The full variable domain, with the rest looked up from reference TRBV7-9 and TRBJ1-4, is DTGVSQNPRHKITKRGQNVTFRCDPISEHNRLYWYRQTLGQGPEFLTYFQNEAQLEKSRLLSDRFSAERPKGSFSTLEIQRTEQGDSAMYLCASSLFPDRANEKLFFGSGTQLSVL.

The chain uses TRBV7-9 and TRBJ2-1, with unresolved D. Germline lookup yields CDR1 SEHNR and CDR2 FQNEAQ (reference sequence). Trimming removed 6 bases at V and 0 bases at J, with 12 bases between. The CDR3 is 15 residues long. CDR3 nucleotide sequence: TGTGCCAGCAGGCCTCAGGCGAGCTCCTACAATGAGCAGTTCTTC. It codes for CASRPQASSYNEQFF.

A few counts support this clone. The V call is TRBV7-9, the J call TRBJ2-7; D is uncertain. The V and J ends lost 5 bases and 2 bases respectively, with 7 bases between them. Germline CDR1 reads SEHNR; CDR2 reads FQNEAQ (reference sequence). The CDR3 totals 12 residues. CDR3 nucleotides: TGTGCCAGCAGCCAATCGGCCTACGAGCAGTACTTC. The encoded protein is CASSQSAYEQYF.

The gene calls are TRBV5-1 and TRBJ1-1, with TRBD1 matching 8 bases. The CDR3 has 14 amino acids. Germline V gene lookup returns CDR1 SGHRS and CDR2 YFSETQ. Germline trimming cut 3 bases from V and 4 bases from J; bases unmatched to any gene: 5. CDR3 DNA sequence: TGCGCCAGCAGCTCACAGGGGGAGAGCACTGAAGCTTTCTTT. Translated, it gives CASSSQGESTEAFF.

This clone has only one observation. V gene TRBV7-2 combines with J gene TRBJ2-1; 8 bases are shared with TRBD1. CDR1 is SGHTA and CDR2 is FQGNSA in the germline V gene. V was pared by 5 bases and J by 9 bases, with 3 bases of the junction left unmatched. The CDR3 contains 12 residues. CDR3 bases: TGTGCCAGCAGCGTCAGGGGGCGTGAGCAGTTCTTC. This encodes CASSVRGREQFF.

The chain is built from TRBV4-3 and TRBJ1-1; 7 bases are a match to TRBD1. V lost 4 bases and J lost 0; bases outside the gene matches: 17. CDR1 is LGHNA, CDR2 YSLEER, per germline. This CDR3 is 19 amino acids long. CDR3 sequence: CASSLEEGPGQTLNTEAFF. CDR3 coding DNA: TGCGCCAGCAGCCTCGAAGAGGGGCCGGGACAGACTCTGAACACTGAAGCTTTCTTT.

This clone was seen once. The V call is TRBV27, the J call TRBJ1-1, with 7 bases lining up with TRBD1. Germline CDR1 reads MNHEY; CDR2 reads SMNVEV (reference sequence). CDR3 length: 15 residues. Trimming took 2 bases from V and 0 from J; bases not matched to a gene: 3. The CDR3 DNA follows: TGTGCCAGCAGTTTACTGGACAGGCTGAACACTGAAGCTTTCTTT. This translates into CASSLLDRLNTEAFF.

The V call is TRBV6-6, the J call TRBJ2-7; TRBD1 matches at 10 bases. Germline-derived CDR1 and CDR2 are MNHNY and SVGAGI (reference sequence). With V trimmed by 0 bases and J by 1 base, 3 bases remained unmatched. CDR3 length: 16 residues. The CDR3 DNA follows: TGTGCCAGCAGTTACTCGAAGGACAGGGGGTCCTACGAGCAGTACTTC. Translating it yields CASSYSKDRGSYEQYF.

The CDR3 DNA is TGCGCCAGCAGCCTAGGACAGGGGCCCGATTCACCCCTCCACTTT. The encoded protein is CASSLGQGPDSPLHF. V is TRBV5-1 and J is TRBJ1-6; the match to TRBD1 covers 9 bases. V was clipped by 4 bases and J by 8 bases; unmatched bases: 7. This CDR3 comprises 15 residues. Looked up from germline, CDR1 is SGHRS and CDR2 is YFSETQ.

The rearrangement links TRBV7-7 to TRBJ2-1; TRBD2 is a possible D gene (6 bases). Germline CDR1 and CDR2: SSHAT and FNYEAQ (reference sequence). Trimming shortened V by 4 bases and J by 2 bases, and 15 bases separated the two germline ends. This CDR3 has 16 residues. CDR3 protein: CASSSGDRTAYNEQFF. The CDR3 DNA reads as TGTGCCAGCAGCTCGGGGGACCGCACAGCCTACAATGAGCAGTTCTTC.

The chain combines TRBV9 with TRBJ2-6; D perhaps matches TRBD1 (5 bases). Trimming stripped 0 bases from V and 0 bases from J, with 19 bases between. Germline CDR1 is SGDLS and CDR2 is YYNGEE. The CDR3 is made up of 20 amino acids. The CDR3 DNA reads TGTGCCAGCAGCGTAGCTACTTCGAGGACATCGAGCTCTGGGGCCAACGTCCTGACTTTC. Translating gives CASSVATSRTSSSGANVLTF.

The rearrangement links TRBV7-6 to TRBJ2-1; TRBD2 aligns across 10 bases. The trim removed 5 bases at V and 7 bases at J, leaving 11 bases unmatched. The germline gives CDR1 SGHVS, CDR2 FNYEAQ. The CDR3 loop spans 16 amino acids. The CDR3 sequence is CASSLLVASGRNEQFF. Here the CDR3 DNA reads TGTGCCAGCAGCCTATTAGTAGCTAGCGGGAGAAATGAGCAGTTCTTC. The whole variable domain, remainder taken from reference TRBV7-6 and TRBJ2-1, is GAGVSQSPRYKVTKRGQDVALRCDPISGHVSLYWYRQALGQGPEFLTYFNYEAQQDKSGLPNDRFSAERPEGSISTLTIQRTEQRDSAMYRCASSLLVASGRNEQFFGPGTRLTVL.

V and J are TRBV18 and TRBJ1-5; weak D call: TRBD1 (6 bases). With 6 bases removed from V and 3 bases from J, the gap between germline ends came to 15 bases. The CDR3 covers 15 residues. Germline CDR1 KGHSH, CDR2 LQKENI. CDR3 in DNA: TGTGCCAGCTCCCCCGGGACACCCGACAATCAGCCCCAGCATTTT. This sequence encodes CASSPGTPDNQPQHF. The complete variable domain, with remaining parts taken from reference TRBV18 and TRBJ1-5, reads NAGVMQNPRHLVRRRGQEARLRCSPMKGHSHVYWYRQLPEEGLKFMVYLQKENIIDESGMPKERFSAEFPKEGPSILRIQQVVRGDSAAYFCASSPGTPDNQPQHFGDGTRLSIL.

V is TRBV13 and J is TRBJ1-2, with 7 bases fitting TRBD1. The CDR3 runs 16 residues. Germline V gene data show CDR1 as PRHDT and CDR2 as FYEKMQ (reference sequence). V lost 4 bases, J lost 5 bases, and 13 bases stayed unmatched. CDR3 sequence: CASSSFGQVKHYGYTF. As DNA, the CDR3 is TGTGCCAGCAGCTCTTTCGGACAGGTGAAACATTATGGCTACACCTTC.

The chain carries TRBV27 and TRBJ2-3; no clear D gene. CDR3 size: 13 residues. V was cut by 2 bases and J by 1 base, with 4 bases left in between. CDR1 is MNHEY and CDR2 is SMNVEV in the germline V gene (reference sequence). The CDR3 region has the DNA TGTGCCAGCAGTTTAGAGGGCACAGATACGCAGTATTTT. Translation gives CASSLEGTDTQYF.

The chain uses TRBV10-3 and TRBJ1-2, with TRBD1 matching 7 bases. J lost 6 bases, V lost 4 bases, and 11 bases had no gene match. CDR1 is ENHRY and CDR2 is SYGVKD in the germline V gene. The CDR3 is 15 amino acids. Here the CDR3 DNA reads TGTGCCATCAGTGCCGACAGGGCCACGATTAATGGCTACACCTTC. Its protein product is CAISADRATINGYTF.

This rearrangement joins TRBV11-3 to TRBJ2-6; maybe TRBD1 (5 bases). V lost 1 base to trimming and J lost 2 bases, with 6 bases between them. Germline CDR1 is SGHNT and CDR2 is YENEEA. The CDR3 contains 15 residues. The CDR3 spells CASSLVRAGANVLTF. Written as DNA, the CDR3 is TGTGCCAGCAGCTTAGTCAGGGCTGGGGCCAACGTCCTGACTTTC. The variable domain in full, completed from reference TRBV11-3 and TRBJ2-6, reads EAGVVQSPRYKIIEKKQPVAFWCNPISGHNTLYWYLQNLGQGPELLIRYENEEAVDDSQLPKDRFSAERLKGVDSTLKIQPAELGDSAVYLCASSLVRAGANVLTFGAGSRLTVL.

The CDR3 DNA sequence: TGTGCCATCAAGGACGCGGGAGGGGAGCAGTTCTTC. This sequence encodes CAIKDAGGEQFF. J is TRBJ2-1 and V is TRBV10-3; 9 bases line up with TRBD2. Germline assignment: CDR1 ENHRY and CDR2 SYGVKD. J gave up 10 bases and V 7 bases, and 5 bases lay outside the gene matches. The CDR3 has 12 amino acids.

This chain connects TRBV2 to TRBJ2-3; 9 bases match TRBD2. After removal of 6 bases from V and 9 bases from J, the junction contained 10 bases not matched to a gene. The CDR3 has 14 amino acids. Germline V gene lookup returns CDR1 SNHLY and CDR2 FYNNEI. CDR3 protein: CASSVDLAGTTQYF. The CDR3 nucleotides read TGTGCCAGCAGCGTAGACCTAGCGGGGACCACGCAGTATTTT.

The V gene is TRBV27, the J gene TRBJ1-2, with D unresolved. V lost 3 bases to trimming and J lost 2 bases, with 7 bases between them. The CDR3 sequence is 13 residues long. Germline CDR1 reads MNHEY; CDR2 reads SMNVEV (reference sequence). The CDR3 nucleotides are TGTGCCAGCAGTTTGCGGCAGAACTATGGCTACACCTTC. Encoded protein: CASSLRQNYGYTF.

The rearrangement links TRBV5-4 to TRBJ1-6, with 7 nucleotides matching TRBD1. With V trimmed by 4 bases and J by 9 bases, 10 bases remained unmatched. Germline lookup yields CDR1 SGHNT and CDR2 YYREEE (reference sequence). The CDR3 runs 15 residues. CDR3 bases: TGTGCCAGCAGCCCGCCCTCAGGGGGGAGTTCACCCCTCCACTTT. Protein product: CASSPPSGGSSPLHF.

The genes are TRBV6-5 and TRBJ1-1; 11 bases line up with TRBD1. Germline CDR1 and CDR2: MNHEY and SVGAGI. The CDR3 sequence is 15 residues long. Unmatched junction bases numbered 1, after V lost 4 bases and J lost 0 bases. In DNA, the CDR3 is TGTGCCAGCAGTTGGACAGGGGGCATGAACACTGAAGCTTTCTTT. Its protein is CASSWTGGMNTEAFF.

The rearrangement uses TRBV5-1 and TRBJ2-7, with TRBD2 identical over 15 bases. The V gene's germline CDR1 is SGHRS and CDR2 YFSETQ. After removal of 4 bases from V and 0 bases from J, the junction contained 8 bases not matched to a gene. There are 18 residues in the CDR3. CDR3 sequence reads: CASSLGLAGGPLSYEQYF. In DNA form, the CDR3 reads TGCGCCAGCAGCCTCGGACTAGCGGGAGGGCCCCTCTCCTACGAGCAGTACTTC.

About this clone: Relative to the germline gene, one junction end is altered; a read error may explain this. This chain's CDR3 is CASSLKENSPLHF. The CDR3 DNA is TGTGCTAGCAGCTTAAAGGAGAATTCACCCCTCCACTTT. The chain is built from TRBV7-7 and TRBJ1-6; no definite D call. Germline CDR1 and CDR2: SSHAT and FNYEAQ (reference sequence). CDR3 length: 13 amino acids.

The rearrangement joins TRBV5-6 to TRBJ1-5; TRBD1 matches at 7 bases. The CDR3 contains 14 residues. Losses at the gene ends were 1 base for V and 5 bases for J; bases not matched to a gene: 3. Germline V lookup: CDR1 SGHDT, CDR2 YYEEEE. The CDR3 here is CASSLRQGDQPQHF. CDR3 DNA sequence: TGTGCCAGCAGCTTGCGTCAGGGGGATCAGCCCCAGCATTTT.

The chain has TRBV25-1 and TRBJ2-3, with 11 nucleotides matching TRBD2. The length of the CDR3 is 16 residues. CDR1 is MGHDK, CDR2 SYGVNS, per germline. Trimming at V came to 0 bases and at J to 2 bases, leaving 1 base not matched to a gene. CDR3 sequence reads: CASSEYSGGATDTQYF. CDR3 sequence (DNA): TGTGCCAGCAGTGAATATAGCGGGGGGGCCACAGATACGCAGTATTTT.